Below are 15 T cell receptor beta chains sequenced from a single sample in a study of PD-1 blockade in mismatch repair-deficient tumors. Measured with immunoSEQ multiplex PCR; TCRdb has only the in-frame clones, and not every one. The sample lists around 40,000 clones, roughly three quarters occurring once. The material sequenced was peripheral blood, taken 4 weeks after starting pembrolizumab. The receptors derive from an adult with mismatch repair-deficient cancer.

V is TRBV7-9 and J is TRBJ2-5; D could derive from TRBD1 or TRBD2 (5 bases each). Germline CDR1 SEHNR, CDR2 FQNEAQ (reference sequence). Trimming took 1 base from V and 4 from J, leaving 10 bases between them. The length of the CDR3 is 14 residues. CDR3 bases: TGTGCCAGCAGCTTAGGTGGGACGGGAGAGACCCAGTACTTC. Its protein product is CASSLGGTGETQYF. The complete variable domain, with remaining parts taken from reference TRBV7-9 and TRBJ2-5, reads DTGVSQNPRHKITKRGQNVTFRCDPISEHNRLYWYRQTLGQGPEFLTYFQNEAQLEKSRLLSDRFSAERPKGSFSTLEIQRTEQGDSAMYLCASSLGGTGETQYFGPGTRLLVL.

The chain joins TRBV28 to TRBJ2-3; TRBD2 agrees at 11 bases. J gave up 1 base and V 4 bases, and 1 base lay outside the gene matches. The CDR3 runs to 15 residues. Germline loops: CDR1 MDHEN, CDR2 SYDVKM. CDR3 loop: CASSWTSGRTDTQYF. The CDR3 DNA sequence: TGTGCCAGCAGTTGGACTAGCGGGCGCACAGATACGCAGTATTTT. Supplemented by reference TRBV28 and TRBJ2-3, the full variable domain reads DVKVTQSSRYLVKRTGEKVFLECVQDMDHENMFWYRQDPGLGLRLIYFSYDVKMKEKGDIPEGYSVSREKKERFSLILESASTNQTSMYLCASSWTSGRTDTQYFGPGTRLTVL.

CDR3 sequence: CASSSGTGRFLPQHF. The CDR3 nucleotides are TGTGCCAGCAGCTCCGGGACAGGCCGTTTTCTGCCCCAGCATTTT. This chain uses TRBV7-2 with TRBJ1-5; 8 nucleotides agree with TRBD1. This CDR3 is built from 15 residues. The germline CDR1 and CDR2 sequences are SGHTA and FQGNSA. The J segment lost 9 bases and the V segment lost 4 bases, leaving 11 bases of the junction unmatched.

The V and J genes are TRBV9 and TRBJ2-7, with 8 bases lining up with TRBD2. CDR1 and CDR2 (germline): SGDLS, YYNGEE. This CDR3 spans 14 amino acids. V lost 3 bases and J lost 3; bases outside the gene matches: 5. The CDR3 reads CASSAGTRNYEQYF. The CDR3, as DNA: TGTGCCAGCAGCGCCGGGACTAGGAACTACGAGCAGTACTTC.

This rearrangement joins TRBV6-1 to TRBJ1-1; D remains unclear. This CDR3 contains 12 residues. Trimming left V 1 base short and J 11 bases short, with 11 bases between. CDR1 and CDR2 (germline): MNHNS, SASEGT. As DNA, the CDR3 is TGTGCCAGCAGTGAAGTTCCGGGCTCGGCTTTCTTT. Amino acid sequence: CASSEVPGSAFF.

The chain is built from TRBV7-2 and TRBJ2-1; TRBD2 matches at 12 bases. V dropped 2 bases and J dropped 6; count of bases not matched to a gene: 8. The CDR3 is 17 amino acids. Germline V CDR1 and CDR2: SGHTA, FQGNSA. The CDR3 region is CASSLLLAGGPSNEQFF. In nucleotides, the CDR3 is TGTGCCAGCAGCTTACTACTAGCGGGAGGCCCGAGCAATGAGCAGTTCTTC.

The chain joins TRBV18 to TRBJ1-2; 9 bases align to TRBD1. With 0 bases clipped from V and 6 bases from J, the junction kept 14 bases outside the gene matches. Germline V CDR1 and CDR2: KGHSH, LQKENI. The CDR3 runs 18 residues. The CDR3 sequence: CASSPPRGQGPTWNGYTF. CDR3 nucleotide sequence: TGTGCCAGCTCACCACCGAGAGGACAGGGGCCGACGTGGAATGGCTACACCTTC.

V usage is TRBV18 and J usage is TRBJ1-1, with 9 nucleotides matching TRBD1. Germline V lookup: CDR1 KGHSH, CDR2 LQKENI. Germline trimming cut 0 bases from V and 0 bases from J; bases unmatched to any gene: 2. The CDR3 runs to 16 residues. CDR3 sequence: CASSPPTGGLNTEAFF. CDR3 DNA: TGTGCCAGCTCACCACCGACAGGGGGACTGAACACTGAAGCTTTCTTT.

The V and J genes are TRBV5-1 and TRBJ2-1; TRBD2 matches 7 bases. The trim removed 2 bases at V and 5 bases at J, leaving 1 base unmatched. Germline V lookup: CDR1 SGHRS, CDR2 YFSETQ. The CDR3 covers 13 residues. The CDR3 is CASSFGTNNEQFF. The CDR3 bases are TGCGCCAGCAGCTTCGGGACTAACAATGAGCAGTTCTTC.

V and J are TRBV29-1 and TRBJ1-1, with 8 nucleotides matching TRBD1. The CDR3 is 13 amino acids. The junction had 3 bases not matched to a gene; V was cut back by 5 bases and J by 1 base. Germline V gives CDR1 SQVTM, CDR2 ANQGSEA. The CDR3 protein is CSVRQGSNTEAFF. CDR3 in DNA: TGCAGCGTTAGACAGGGGTCGAACACTGAAGCTTTCTTT. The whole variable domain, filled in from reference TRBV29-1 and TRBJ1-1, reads SAVISQKPSRDICQRGTSLTIQCQVDSQVTMMFWYRQQPGQSLTLIATANQGSEATYESGFVIDKFPISRPNLTFSTLTVSNMSPEDSSIYLCSVRQGSNTEAFFGQGTRLTVV.

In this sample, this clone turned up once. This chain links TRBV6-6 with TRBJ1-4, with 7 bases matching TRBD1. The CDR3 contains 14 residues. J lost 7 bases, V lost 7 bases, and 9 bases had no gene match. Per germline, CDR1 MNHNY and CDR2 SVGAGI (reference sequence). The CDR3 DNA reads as TGTGCCAGCAAGCCGCAGGGGGAGGGTGAAAAACTGTTTTTT. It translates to CASKPQGEGEKLFF.

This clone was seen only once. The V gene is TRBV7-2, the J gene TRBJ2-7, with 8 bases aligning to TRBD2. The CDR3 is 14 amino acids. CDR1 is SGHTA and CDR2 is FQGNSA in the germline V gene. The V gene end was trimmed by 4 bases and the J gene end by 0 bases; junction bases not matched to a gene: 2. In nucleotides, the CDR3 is TGTGCCAGCAGCTGGACTAGCAGCTCCTACGAGCAGTACTTC. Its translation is CASSWTSSSYEQYF.

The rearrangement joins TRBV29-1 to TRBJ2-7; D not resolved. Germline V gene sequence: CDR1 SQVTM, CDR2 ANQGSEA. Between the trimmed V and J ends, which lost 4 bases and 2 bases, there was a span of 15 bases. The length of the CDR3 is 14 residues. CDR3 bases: TGCAGCGTTGTGTCAAGGGCAGATCCCTACGAGCAGTACTTC. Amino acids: CSVVSRADPYEQYF.

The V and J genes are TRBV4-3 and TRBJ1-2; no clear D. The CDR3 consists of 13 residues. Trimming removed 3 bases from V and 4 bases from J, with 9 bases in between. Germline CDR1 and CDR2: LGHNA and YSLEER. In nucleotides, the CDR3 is TGCGCCAGCAGCCAGTCGGGTTTCTATGGCTACACCTTC. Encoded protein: CASSQSGFYGYTF.

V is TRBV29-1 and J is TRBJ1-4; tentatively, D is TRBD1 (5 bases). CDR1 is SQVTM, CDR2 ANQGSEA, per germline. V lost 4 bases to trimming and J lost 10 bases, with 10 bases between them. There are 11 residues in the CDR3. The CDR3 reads CSVGGKGKLFF. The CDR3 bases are TGCAGCGTTGGGGGGAAAGGAAAACTGTTTTTT.